The clone carrying this TCR beta chain was recorded once. V was cut by 5 bases and J by 3 bases, with 14 bases left in between. The germline gives CDR1 SEHNR, CDR2 FQNEAQ (reference sequence). The CDR3 is made up of 14 amino acids. The repertoire was sequenced with immunoSEQ multiplex PCR; TCRdb's copy has only in-frame clones and lacks some. The sample carries tens of thousands of clones, around 90% recorded once. This sample stems from a study of control samples from healthy donors and cancer patients. Specimen: PBMCs. The chain recombines TRBV7-9 with TRBJ2-7, with a possible D match to TRBD2 (6 bases). This TCR derives from a woman between 40 and 50 years old with head and neck cancer. The CDR3 region has the DNA TGTGCCAGCAGCGCCACAGGAGGGTACTACGAGCAGTACTTC. The encoded protein is CASSATGGYYEQYF.